This TCR beta chain emerged from a study of blood T cell repertoires in COVID-19. TCRdb keeps only in-frame clones here, not all; method: immunoSEQ multiplex PCR. In the table there are around 62,000 clones, approximately 93% of which are singletons. The count of this clone is one. One end of the junction varies from germline; a read error may be responsible. The germline CDR1 and CDR2 sequences are MNHEY and SMNVEV (reference sequence). The CDR3 spans 17 residues. The sample consisted of peripheral blood. V gene TRBV27 combines with J gene TRBJ1-2; 9 bases match TRBD1. This clonotype originated in a man aged 65-85 years with active COVID-19. The DNA of the CDR3 is TGTGCCAGCAGTGTATCCGGGACAGGGATCCCCAGCTATGGCTACACCTTC. The encoded protein is CASSVSGTGIPSYGYTF.